This T cell receptor beta chain is drawn from a study of cytomegalovirus exposure and HLA in healthy donors. Background on the study: From donors who were HLA-typed, an early data release held 80 million or so unique TCRs.

Regarding this clone: What it recognizes is unknown.

Points from the study as a whole: The likely origin of a cluster of highly shared sequence variants was a sequencing artifact. About 87% or about 30% of the time was how often most TCR beta V segments were productive, according to an earlier analysis. Later work associated 16,951 TCR beta sequences with HLA alleles at 0.05 false discovery rate.

It was with 60 Vbeta and 13 Jbeta primers that the PCR ran. Sequencing used immunoSEQ multiplex PCR; TCRdb keeps in-frame clones, though not all of them. The sample includes about 280,000 clones, roughly 89% seen only once; the top ten take roughly 2%. V was clipped by 6 bases and J by 5 bases; unmatched bases: 8. Per germline, CDR1 SNHLY and CDR2 FYNNEI. The CDR3 covers 15 residues. The TCR originated in a woman under 30 in good health and CMV-seronegative. Sequencing used PBMCs. The gene calls are TRBV2 and TRBJ2-1; 9 bases map to TRBD2. CDR3 nucleotide sequence: TGTGCCAGCAGGGAAACTAGCGGGTCCAACAATGAGCAGTTCTTC. This encodes CASRETSGSNNEQFF.